This T cell receptor (beta chain) was profiled in a study of OX40 agonist ivuxolimab in advanced cancers. TCRdb's copy holds only in-frame clones and misses some; the assay was immunoSEQ multiplex PCR. The sample lists 65,000 to 90,000 clones, roughly 91% occurring once. This CDR3 has 18 amino acids. Germline V gene sequence: CDR1 MGHRA, CDR2 YSYEKL. V shed 1 base, J shed 5 bases, and the junction held 14 bases outside the gene matches. The specimen comprised CD4+ or CD8+ T cells sorted from blood, sampled in a trial of the OX40 agonist ivuxolimab. The V call is TRBV4-1, the J call TRBJ2-3; 8 bases match TRBD2. The sequence was obtained from an adult with an advanced solid tumor such as melanoma, head and neck, liver or kidney cancer. CDR3 region: CASSQVWGGSGNGDTQYF. DNA of the CDR3: TGCGCCAGCAGCCAAGTTTGGGGAGGTAGCGGGAACGGAGATACGCAGTATTTT.